This TCR beta chain originates from a study of Ad26.COV2.S vaccination and SARS-CoV-2 variants. On the study more broadly: In the COV1001 trial, the donor was in the Ad26.COV2.S arm.

Findings and limits, study-wide: Responses of T cells in total may have been underestimated by the TCR breadth and depth analyses.

The data were produced by immunoSEQ multiplex PCR, yet TCRdb's version contains in-frame clones alone and is incomplete. The sample lists 320,000 or so clones, 90% occurring once. This CDR3 comprises 13 residues. V was trimmed by 8 bases and J by 0 bases, leaving 10 bases between them. As to treatment: around 19 received Ad26.COV2.S at low or high dose, single or two shots; several received placebo; per-sample allocation not given. Material that was analyzed had been drawn on day 63 after the first vaccine or placebo injection. Concerning this clone: The antigen is not known.

The chain couples TRBV12-3 or TRBV12-4 to TRBJ1-1, with no clear D. Here the sequenced sample was peripheral blood, taken in a trial of Ad26.COV2.S vaccine versus placebo. The receptor was isolated from a person between 18 and 65 years old who received the Ad26.COV2.S COVID-19 vaccine or a placebo. CDR3 residues: CASSYGLNTEAFF. The CDR3 DNA reads as TGTGCCAGCTCCTACGGCCTGAACACTGAAGCTTTCTTT.